This T cell receptor beta chain originates from a study of blood T cell repertoires in COVID-19. Study-wide context: Researchers got acute and convalescent COVID-19 samples from the United States, Italy and Spain.

Assay: immunoSEQ multiplex PCR; the TCRdb copy retains only in-frame clones and omits some. The sample has 95,000 to 150,000 clones, about nine tenths seen once. Germline assignment: CDR1 LNHDA and CDR2 SQIVND (reference sequence). The CDR3 is 14 amino acids. With V trimmed by 6 bases and J by 6 bases, 7 bases remained unmatched. The sequenced sample was peripheral blood. The source is a man aged 40-50 years with acute or convalescent COVID-19. The rearrangement links TRBV19 to TRBJ1-2; 10 nucleotides agree with TRBD1. CDR3 in amino acids: CASRKTGTGDGYTF. DNA for the CDR3: TGTGCCAGTAGGAAAACAGGGACAGGGGATGGCTACACCTTC.